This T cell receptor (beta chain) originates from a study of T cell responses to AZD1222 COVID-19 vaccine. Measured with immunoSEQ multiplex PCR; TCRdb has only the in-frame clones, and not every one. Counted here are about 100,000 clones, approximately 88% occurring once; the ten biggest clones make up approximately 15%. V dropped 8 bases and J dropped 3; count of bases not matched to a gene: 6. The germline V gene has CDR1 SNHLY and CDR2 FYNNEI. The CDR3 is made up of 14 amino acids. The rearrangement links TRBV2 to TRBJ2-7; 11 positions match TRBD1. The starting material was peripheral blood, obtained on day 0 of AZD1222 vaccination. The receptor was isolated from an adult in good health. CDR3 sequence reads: CASEGGQGGYEQYF. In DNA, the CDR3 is TGTGCCAGCGAAGGGGGACAGGGGGGCTACGAGCAGTACTTC.